A selection of T cell receptor beta chains follows, all from one sample in a study of early stage breast cancer tumors. Measured with immunoSEQ multiplex PCR; TCRdb has only the in-frame clones, and not every one. Altogether about 24,000 clones are present, 60% to 70% being singletons, with the ten largest covering less than 10%. Specimen: breast tumor tissue. All receptors come from a person in their sixties with breast cancer. CDR3s include the opening cysteine and the closing phenylalanine or tryptophan. A D gene is named only where the DNA matches it firmly. For some rows the clone size is stated as once, few or many, or as a class when expanded; others skip it.

size	V	D	J	CDR3	DNA
NA	TRBV27	TRBD1	TRBJ2-6	CASSAIVGGADSGANVLTF	TGTGCCAGCAGTGCGATCGTAGGGGGCGCAGACTCTGGGGCCAACGTCCTGACTTTC
once	TRBV6-5	TRBD1	TRBJ2-7	CASSVTGGSYEQYF	TGTGCCAGCAGTGTGACAGGGGGCTCCTACGAGCAGTACTTC
NA	TRBV9	NA	TRBJ2-3	CASSPGFGRTDTQYF	TGTGCCAGCAGCCCTGGTTTCGGGAGAACAGATACGCAGTATTTT
NA	TRBV5-5	NA	TRBJ1-2	CASSQDRFTGGYTF	TGCGCCAGCAGCCAAGATCGGTTTACGGGTGGCTACACCTTC
NA	TRBV5-1	NA	TRBJ1-1	CASSFQGNTEAFF	TGCGCCAGCAGCTTCCAGGGGAACACTGAAGCTTTCTTT
NA	TRBV18	NA	TRBJ2-3	CASSPVRLYNDTQYF	TGTGCCAGCTCACCGGTGAGACTTTATAATGATACGCAGTATTTT
medium-sized	TRBV13	NA	TRBJ1-2	CASSPGLTNYGYTF	TGTGCCAGCAGCCCGGGACTAACTAACTATGGCTACACCTTC
NA	TRBV2	TRBD1	TRBJ1-1	CASMGGQGVVTEAFF	TGTGCCAGCATGGGGGGACAGGGGGTAGTCACTGAAGCTTTCTTT
few	TRBV5-4	TRBD1	TRBJ2-7	CASSWDSLSYEQYF	TGTGCCAGCAGCTGGGACAGCCTTAGCTACGAGCAGTACTTC
NA	TRBV2	NA	TRBJ1-1	CASSDAERMNTEAFF	TGTGCCAGCAGTGACGCGGAACGGATGAACACTGAAGCTTTCTTT
few	TRBV7-9	TRBD1	TRBJ1-1	CASSPDREEAFF	TGTGCCAGCAGCCCCGACAGGGAGGAAGCTTTCTTT
NA	TRBV7-8	NA	TRBJ2-7	CASSLEDRGSAGGNEQYF	TGTGCCAGCAGCTTAGAGGACAGGGGGTCGGCGGGAGGGAACGAGCAGTACTTC
NA	TRBV5-6	TRBD2	TRBJ2-5	CASSLGLAGGETQYF	TGTGCCAGCAGCCTGGGACTAGCGGGAGGAGAGACCCAGTACTTC
NA	TRBV5-6	NA	TRBJ1-1	CASSTQGPEAFF	TGTGCCAGCAGCACGCAGGGCCCTGAAGCTTTCTTT
NA	TRBV7-8	NA	TRBJ1-1	CASSLQGSRTEAFF	TGTGCCAGCAGCTTACAGGGAAGTCGAACTGAAGCTTTCTTT
many	TRBV19	TRBD1	TRBJ1-1	CASSRDGTGGMNTEAFF	TGTGCCAGTAGTAGGGACGGGACAGGGGGGATGAACACTGAAGCTTTCTTT
NA	TRBV4-3	NA	TRBJ1-2	CASSQDWGVNYGYTF	TGCGCCAGCAGCCAAGATTGGGGGGTCAACTATGGCTACACCTTC
NA	TRBV5-6	TRBD2	TRBJ2-2	CASSSTGGAGELFF	TGTGCCAGCAGCTCGACTGGGGGGGCCGGGGAGCTGTTTTTT
NA	TRBV6-1	TRBD2	TRBJ2-7	CASSKREGGEQYF	TGTGCCAGCAGCAAAAGGGAGGGCGGCGAGCAGTACTTC
NA	TRBV7-2	TRBD2	TRBJ2-3	CASSPSGGLLDTQYF	TGTGCCAGCAGCCCCAGCGGGGGGCTTTTGGATACGCAGTATTTT
NA	TRBV7-3	TRBD2	TRBJ2-1	CASSEGLAGHNEQFF	TGTGCCAGCAGCGAGGGACTAGCGGGGCACAATGAGCAGTTCTTC
few	TRBV5-6	TRBD2	TRBJ2-2	CASSLALAGGELFF	TGTGCCAGCAGCTTGGCACTAGCGGGAGGGGAGCTGTTTTTT
few	TRBV4-3	TRBD2	TRBJ2-1	CASSQVLAGGPGHEQFF	TGCGCCAGCAGCCAAGTTTTAGCGGGAGGGCCCGGCCATGAGCAGTTCTTC
once	TRBV5-4	NA	TRBJ1-1	CASSLGQLGEAFF	TGTGCCAGCAGCTTGGGACAGTTGGGTGAAGCTTTCTTT
NA	TRBV5-1	NA	TRBJ2-5	CASKSGFQETQYF	TGCGCCAGCAAGTCAGGGTTCCAAGAGACCCAGTACTTC
NA	TRBV28	NA	TRBJ1-2	CASSISTGIPYGYTF	TGTGCCAGCAGTATAAGTACAGGGATCCCCTATGGCTACACCTTC
NA	TRBV10-2	NA	TRBJ1-3	CASRWDISSGNTIYF	TGCGCCAGCAGATGGGACATTTCCTCTGGAAACACCATATATTTT
NA	TRBV9	TRBD2	TRBJ2-7	CASSAGGSSYEQYF	TGTGCCAGCAGCGCCGGGGGGAGCTCCTACGAGCAGTACTTC
few	TRBV13	TRBD2	TRBJ2-1	CASSLALFSGMITYNEQFF	TGTGCCAGCAGCTTAGCTTTGTTCAGCGGGATGATCACCTACAATGAGCAGTTCTTC
medium-sized	TRBV19	NA	TRBJ1-5	CASSSPQGGGNQPQHF	TGTGCCAGTAGCTCCCCGCAGGGTGGGGGCAATCAGCCCCAGCATTTT
NA	TRBV7-3	NA	TRBJ2-1	CASSPLPGAHNEQFF	TGTGCCAGCAGCCCGCTCCCGGGAGCCCACAATGAGCAGTTCTTC
once	TRBV11-2	NA	TRBJ2-5	CASSLGPTSGETQYF	TGTGCCAGCAGCTTAGGGCCCACTTCCGGGGAGACCCAGTACTTC
NA	TRBV5-1	NA	TRBJ2-1	CASSLQALGEVEQFF	TGCGCCAGCAGTCTTCAAGCGTTGGGGGAGGTTGAGCAGTTCTTC
many	TRBV6-6	NA	TRBJ2-1	CASSYGPSFDEQFF	TGTGCCAGCAGTTACGGTCCGAGCTTCGATGAGCAGTTCTTC
NA	TRBV30	TRBD1	TRBJ1-2	CAWSRQGAHYGYTF	TGTGCCTGGAGTCGCCAGGGGGCTCACTATGGCTACACCTTC
few	TRBV19	TRBD2	TRBJ2-5	CASSIRSSGKLETQYF	TGTGCCAGTAGTATTCGGAGTAGCGGGAAGTTGGAGACCCAGTACTTC
NA	TRBV5-6	TRBD1	TRBJ2-1	CASSDSGGYNEQFF	TGTGCCAGCAGCGATTCAGGGGGATACAATGAGCAGTTCTTC
NA	TRBV5-5	TRBD1	TRBJ2-3	CASSTGTGGIRRTDTQYF	TGTGCCAGCAGCACAGGGACAGGGGGAATTCGAAGGACAGATACGCAGTATTTT
once	TRBV5-1	TRBD1	TRBJ2-1	CASSLAGTGGNEQFF	TGCGCCAGCAGCTTGGCCGGGACAGGGGGTAATGAGCAGTTCTTC
NA	TRBV19	NA	TRBJ1-4	CASRPTGSNEKLFF	TGTGCCAGTAGACCCACAGGATCTAATGAAAAACTGTTTTTT
NA	TRBV11-2	NA	TRBJ1-4	CASSAGWGDEKLFF	TGTGCCAGCAGCGCCGGTTGGGGAGACGAAAAACTGTTTTTT